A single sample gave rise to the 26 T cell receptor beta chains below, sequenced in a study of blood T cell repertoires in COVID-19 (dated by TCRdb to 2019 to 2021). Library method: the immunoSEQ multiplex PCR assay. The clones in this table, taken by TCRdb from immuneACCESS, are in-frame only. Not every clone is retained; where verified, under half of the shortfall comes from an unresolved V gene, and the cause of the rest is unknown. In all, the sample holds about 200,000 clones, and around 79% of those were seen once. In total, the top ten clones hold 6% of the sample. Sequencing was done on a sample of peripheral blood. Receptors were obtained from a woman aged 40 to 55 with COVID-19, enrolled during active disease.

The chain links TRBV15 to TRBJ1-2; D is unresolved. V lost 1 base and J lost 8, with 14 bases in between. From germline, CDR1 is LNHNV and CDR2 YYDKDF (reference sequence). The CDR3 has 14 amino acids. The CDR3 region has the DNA TGTGCCACCAGCAGAGCTGGGCCCTCTCGGGGCTACACCTTC. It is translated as CATSRAGPSRGYTF.

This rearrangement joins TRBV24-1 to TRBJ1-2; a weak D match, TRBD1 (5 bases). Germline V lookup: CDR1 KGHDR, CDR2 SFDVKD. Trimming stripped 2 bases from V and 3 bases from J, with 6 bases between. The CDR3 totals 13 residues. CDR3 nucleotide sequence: TGTGCCACCAGTGATTCGGGGGACTATGGCTACACCTTC. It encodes CATSDSGDYGYTF.

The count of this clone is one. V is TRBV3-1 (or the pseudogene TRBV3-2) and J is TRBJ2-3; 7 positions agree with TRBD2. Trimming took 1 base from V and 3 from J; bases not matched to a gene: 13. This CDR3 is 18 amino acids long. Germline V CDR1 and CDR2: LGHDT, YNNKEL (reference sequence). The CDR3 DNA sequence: TGTGCCAGCAGCCAAGGGGGAGGGGTGCCCCAGTCTACAGATACGCAGTATTTT. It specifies CASSQGGGVPQSTDTQYF.

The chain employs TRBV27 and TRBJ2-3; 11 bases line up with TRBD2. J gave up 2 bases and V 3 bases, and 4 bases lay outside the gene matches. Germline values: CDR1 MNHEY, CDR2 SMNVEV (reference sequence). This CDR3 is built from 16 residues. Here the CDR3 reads CASSFLAGGFTDTQYF. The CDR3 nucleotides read TGTGCCAGCAGTTTCCTAGCGGGGGGATTCACAGATACGCAGTATTTT.

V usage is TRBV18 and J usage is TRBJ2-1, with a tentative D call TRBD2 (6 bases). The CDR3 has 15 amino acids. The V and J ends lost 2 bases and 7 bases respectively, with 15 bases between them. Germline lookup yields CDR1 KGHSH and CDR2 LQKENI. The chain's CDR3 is CASSPNYGGGNEQFF. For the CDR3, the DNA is TGTGCCAGCTCACCAAATTACGGCGGAGGGAATGAGCAGTTCTTC.

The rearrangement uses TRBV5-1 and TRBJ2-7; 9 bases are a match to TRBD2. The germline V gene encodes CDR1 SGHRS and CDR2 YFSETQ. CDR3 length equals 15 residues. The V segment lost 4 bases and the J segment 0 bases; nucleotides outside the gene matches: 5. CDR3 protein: CASSGGGVSSYEQYF. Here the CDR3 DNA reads TGCGCCAGCAGCGGCGGGGGGGTGAGCTCCTACGAGCAGTACTTC.

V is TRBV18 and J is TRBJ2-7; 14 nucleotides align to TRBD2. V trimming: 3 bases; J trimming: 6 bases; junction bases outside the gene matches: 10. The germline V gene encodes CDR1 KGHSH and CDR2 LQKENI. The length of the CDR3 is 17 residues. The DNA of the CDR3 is TGTGCCAGCTCACCGGGACTAGCGGGAGATGTGTGGTTCGAGCAGTACTTC. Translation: CASSPGLAGDVWFEQYF.

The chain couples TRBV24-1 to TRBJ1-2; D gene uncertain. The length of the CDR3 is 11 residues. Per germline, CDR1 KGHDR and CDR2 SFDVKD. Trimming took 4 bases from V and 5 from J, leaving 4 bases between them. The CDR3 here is CATSDRYGYTF. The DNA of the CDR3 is TGTGCCACCAGTGACCGTTATGGCTACACCTTC.

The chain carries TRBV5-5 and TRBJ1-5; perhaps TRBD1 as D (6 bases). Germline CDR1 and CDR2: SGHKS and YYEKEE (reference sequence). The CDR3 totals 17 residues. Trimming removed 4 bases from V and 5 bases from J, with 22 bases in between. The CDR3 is CASSPRTGQRPDQPQHF. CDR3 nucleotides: TGTGCCAGCAGCCCCAGGACCGGACAGAGGCCGGATCAGCCCCAGCATTTT.

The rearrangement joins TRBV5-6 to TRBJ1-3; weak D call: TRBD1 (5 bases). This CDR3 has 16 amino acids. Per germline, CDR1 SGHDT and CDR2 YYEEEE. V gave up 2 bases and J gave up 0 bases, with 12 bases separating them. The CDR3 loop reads CASSFGQGYSGNTIYF. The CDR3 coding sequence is TGTGCCAGCAGCTTCGGCCAGGGCTACTCTGGAAACACCATATATTTT.

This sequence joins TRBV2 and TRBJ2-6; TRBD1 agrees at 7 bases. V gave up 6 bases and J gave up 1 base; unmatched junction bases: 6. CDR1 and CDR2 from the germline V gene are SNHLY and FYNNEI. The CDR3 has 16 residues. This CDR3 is CASSRDRLSGANVLTF. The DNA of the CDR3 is TGTGCCAGCAGCCGGGACAGATTGTCTGGGGCCAACGTCCTGACTTTC.

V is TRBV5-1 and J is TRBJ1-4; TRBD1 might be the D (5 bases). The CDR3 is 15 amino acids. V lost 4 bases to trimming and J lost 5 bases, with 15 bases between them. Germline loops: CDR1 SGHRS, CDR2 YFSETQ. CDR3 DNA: TGCGCCAGCAGCCCGCAGGGTGTCCCGAATGAAAAACTGTTTTTT. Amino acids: CASSPQGVPNEKLFF.

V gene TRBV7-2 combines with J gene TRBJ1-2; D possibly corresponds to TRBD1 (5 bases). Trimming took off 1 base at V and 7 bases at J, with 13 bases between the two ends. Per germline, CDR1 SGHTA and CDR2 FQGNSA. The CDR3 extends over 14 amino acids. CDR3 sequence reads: CASSLDRGSVGYTF. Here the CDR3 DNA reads TGTGCCAGCAGCTTAGACCGGGGGTCGGTTGGCTACACCTTC.

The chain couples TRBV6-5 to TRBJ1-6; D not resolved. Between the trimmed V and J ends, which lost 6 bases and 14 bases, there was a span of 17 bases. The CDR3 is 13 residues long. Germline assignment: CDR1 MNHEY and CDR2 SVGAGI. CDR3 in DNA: TGTGCCAGCAGCCCCTCAACAGATTGGGCCCTCCACTTT. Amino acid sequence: CASSPSTDWALHF.

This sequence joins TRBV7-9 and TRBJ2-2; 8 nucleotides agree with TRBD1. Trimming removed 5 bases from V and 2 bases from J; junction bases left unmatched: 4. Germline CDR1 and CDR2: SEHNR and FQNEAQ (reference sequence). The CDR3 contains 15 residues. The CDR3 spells CASSGTGLNTGELFF. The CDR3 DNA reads TGTGCCAGCAGCGGGACAGGCCTCAACACCGGGGAGCTGTTTTTT.

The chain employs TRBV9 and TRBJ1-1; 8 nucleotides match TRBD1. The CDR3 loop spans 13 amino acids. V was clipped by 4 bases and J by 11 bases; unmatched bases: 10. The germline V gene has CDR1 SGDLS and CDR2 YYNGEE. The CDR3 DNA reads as TGTGCCAGCAGCCCCTCGACACAGGGGGGGGCTTTCTTT. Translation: CASSPSTQGGAFF.

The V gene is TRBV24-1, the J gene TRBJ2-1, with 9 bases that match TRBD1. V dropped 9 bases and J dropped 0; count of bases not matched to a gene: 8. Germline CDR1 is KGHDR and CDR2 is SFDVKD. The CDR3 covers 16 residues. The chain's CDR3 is CATSGTGSSSYNEQFF. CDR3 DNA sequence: TGTGCCACCTCCGGGACAGGGTCAAGCTCCTACAATGAGCAGTTCTTC.

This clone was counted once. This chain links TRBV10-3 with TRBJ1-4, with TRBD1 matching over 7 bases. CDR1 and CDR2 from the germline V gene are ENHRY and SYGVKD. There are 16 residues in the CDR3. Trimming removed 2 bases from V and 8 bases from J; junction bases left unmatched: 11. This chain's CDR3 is CAISEQGGRGGEKLFF. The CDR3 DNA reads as TGTGCCATCAGTGAGCAAGGGGGCAGGGGAGGAGAAAAACTGTTTTTT.

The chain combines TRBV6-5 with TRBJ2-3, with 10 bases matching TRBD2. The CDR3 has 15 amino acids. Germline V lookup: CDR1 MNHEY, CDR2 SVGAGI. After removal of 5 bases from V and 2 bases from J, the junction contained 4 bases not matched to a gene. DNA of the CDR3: TGTGCCAGCAGTAAGCGGGGGGGCGACACAGATACGCAGTATTTT. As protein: CASSKRGGDTDTQYF.

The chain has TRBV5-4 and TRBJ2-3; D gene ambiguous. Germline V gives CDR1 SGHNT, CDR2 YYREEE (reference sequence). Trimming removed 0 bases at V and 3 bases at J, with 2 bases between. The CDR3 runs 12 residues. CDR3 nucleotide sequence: TGTGCCAGCAGCTTGGCGACAGATACGCAGTATTTT. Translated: CASSLATDTQYF.

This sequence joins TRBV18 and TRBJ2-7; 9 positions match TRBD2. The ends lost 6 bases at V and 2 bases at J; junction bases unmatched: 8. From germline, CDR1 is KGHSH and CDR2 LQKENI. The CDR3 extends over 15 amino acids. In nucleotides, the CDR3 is TGTGCCAGCTCTAAAAGCGGGGGGATCGCCTACGAGCAGTACTTC. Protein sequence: CASSKSGGIAYEQYF.

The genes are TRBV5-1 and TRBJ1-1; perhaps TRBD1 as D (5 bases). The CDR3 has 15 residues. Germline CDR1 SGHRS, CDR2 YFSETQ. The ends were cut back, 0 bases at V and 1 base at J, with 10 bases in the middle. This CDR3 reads CASSLGAGANTEAFF. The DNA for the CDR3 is TGCGCCAGCAGCTTGGGGGCTGGGGCGAACACTGAAGCTTTCTTT.

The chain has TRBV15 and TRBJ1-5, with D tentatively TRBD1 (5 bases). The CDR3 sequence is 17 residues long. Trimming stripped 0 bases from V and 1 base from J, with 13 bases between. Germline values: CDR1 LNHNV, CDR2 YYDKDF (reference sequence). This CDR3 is CATSRETAGKSNQPQHF. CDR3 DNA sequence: TGTGCCACCAGCAGAGAGACAGCTGGAAAAAGCAATCAGCCCCAGCATTTT.

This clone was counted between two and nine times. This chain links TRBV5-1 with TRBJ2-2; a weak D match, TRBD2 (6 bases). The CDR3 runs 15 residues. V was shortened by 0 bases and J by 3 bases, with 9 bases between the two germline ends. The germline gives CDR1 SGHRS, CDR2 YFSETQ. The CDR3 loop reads CASSLAGTDTGELFF. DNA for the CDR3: TGCGCCAGCAGCTTGGCCGGGACTGACACCGGGGAGCTGTTTTTT.

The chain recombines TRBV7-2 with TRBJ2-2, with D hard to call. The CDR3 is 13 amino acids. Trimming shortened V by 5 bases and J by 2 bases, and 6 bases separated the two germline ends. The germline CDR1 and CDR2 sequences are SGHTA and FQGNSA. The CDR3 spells CASSVGNTGELFF. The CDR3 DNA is TGTGCCAGCAGCGTGGGCAACACCGGGGAGCTGTTTTTT.

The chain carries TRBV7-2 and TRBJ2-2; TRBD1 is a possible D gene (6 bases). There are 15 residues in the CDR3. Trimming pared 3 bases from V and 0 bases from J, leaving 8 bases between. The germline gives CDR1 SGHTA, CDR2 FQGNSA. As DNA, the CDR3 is TGTGCCAGCAGCTTGGACAGATCGAACACCGGGGAGCTGTTTTTT. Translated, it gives CASSLDRSNTGELFF.